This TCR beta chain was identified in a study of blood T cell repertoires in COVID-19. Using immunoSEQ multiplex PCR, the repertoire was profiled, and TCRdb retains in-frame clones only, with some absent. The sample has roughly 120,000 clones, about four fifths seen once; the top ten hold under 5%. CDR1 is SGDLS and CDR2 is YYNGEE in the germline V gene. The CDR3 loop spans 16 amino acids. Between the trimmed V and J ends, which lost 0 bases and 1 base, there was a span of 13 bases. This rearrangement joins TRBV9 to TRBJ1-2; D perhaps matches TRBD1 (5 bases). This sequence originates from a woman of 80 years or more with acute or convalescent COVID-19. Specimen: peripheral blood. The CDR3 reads CASSVGAGGINYGYTF. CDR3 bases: TGTGCCAGCAGCGTAGGGGCGGGGGGAATTAACTATGGCTACACCTTC.